Each of the 21 T cell receptor beta chains below was sequenced from the same sample in a study of OX40 agonist ivuxolimab in advanced cancers. The protocol was immunoSEQ multiplex PCR, while the TCRdb copy is restricted to in-frame clones and leaves out a portion. The sample holds about 49,000 clones, 81% seen once. The sample consisted of CD4+ or CD8+ T cells sorted from blood, taken in a trial of the OX40 agonist ivuxolimab. These receptors originate from an adult with an advanced solid tumor such as melanoma, head and neck, liver or kidney cancer.

In its sample, this clone was seen a few times. The CDR3 nucleotides are TGTGCCAGCAGTGAATTTATGTCGGGGGGGAGTGAGCAGTTCTTC. Its translation is CASSEFMSGGSEQFF. The rearrangement uses TRBV25-1 and TRBJ2-1; 8 bases align to TRBD2. The junction had 8 bases not matched to a gene; V was cut back by 1 base and J by 9 bases. This CDR3 spans 15 amino acids. Germline V gene sequence: CDR1 MGHDK, CDR2 SYGVNS.

This chain joins TRBV7-9 and TRBJ2-5; D remains ambiguous. The V gene's germline CDR1 is SEHNR and CDR2 FQNEAQ (reference sequence). This CDR3 is 12 amino acids long. V gave up 1 base and J gave up 3 bases, with 3 bases separating them. The CDR3 loop reads CASSLGEETQYF. Written as DNA, the CDR3 is TGTGCCAGCAGCTTAGGGGAAGAGACCCAGTACTTC.

The V and J genes are TRBV2 and TRBJ1-6, with 9 bases lining up with TRBD1. The V gene's germline CDR1 is SNHLY and CDR2 FYNNEI. The CDR3 is 13 residues long. The junction had 3 bases not matched to a gene; V was cut back by 8 bases and J by 7 bases. The CDR3 here is CASLGQGNSPLHF. CDR3 in DNA: TGTGCCAGCTTGGGACAGGGAAATTCACCCCTCCACTTT.

This clone is medium-sized (0.01 to 0.1%). The V gene is TRBV20-1, the J gene TRBJ1-1, with D unresolved. Germline loops: CDR1 DFQATT, CDR2 SNEGSKA (reference sequence). Trimming took off 3 bases at V and 7 bases at J, with 9 bases between the two ends. The CDR3 totals 11 residues. CDR3 nucleotides: TGCAGTGCTAGTCTCGGGGTTGAAGCTTTCTTT. It specifies CSASLGVEAFF.

The J gene is TRBJ1-6, the V gene TRBV28; possible D gene TRBD1, 5 bases. From germline, CDR1 is MDHEN and CDR2 SYDVKM. Trimming stripped 5 bases from V and 6 bases from J, with 14 bases between. The CDR3 is 15 amino acids. In DNA form, the CDR3 reads TGTGCCAGCAGTGCTACAGGTCCGGGTAATTCACCCCTCCACTTT. Translated, it gives CASSATGPGNSPLHF.

This sequence joins TRBV7-9 and TRBJ1-1; TRBD1 agrees at 9 bases. Trimming took 4 bases from V and 0 from J; bases not matched to a gene: 9. Germline CDR1 and CDR2: SEHNR and FQNEAQ (reference sequence). CDR3 length: 17 amino acids. CDR3 DNA: TGTGCCAGCAGCTCCAATGCGGGACAGGGATTGAACACTGAAGCTTTCTTT. Protein sequence: CASSSNAGQGLNTEAFF.

J is TRBJ1-2 and V is TRBV6-1, with D maybe TRBD1 (6 bases). CDR3 length: 15 residues. Germline loops: CDR1 MNHNS, CDR2 SASEGT. The V and J ends lost 4 bases and 3 bases respectively, with 15 bases between them. The DNA for the CDR3 is TGTGCCAGCAGTGGAGAGGACAGAGGCGACTATGGCTACACCTTC. Translated, it gives CASSGEDRGDYGYTF.

This clone was observed a single time. The V call is TRBV14, the J call TRBJ2-7; 9 bases are a match to TRBD1. The CDR3 extends over 17 amino acids. V shed 0 bases and J 4 bases; nucleotides not matched to a gene: 10. CDR1 and CDR2 (germline): SGHDN, FVKESK. The CDR3 DNA is TGTGCCAGCAGCCAAGATACTTTACTGGGACAGGGATACGAGCAGTACTTC. This codes for CASSQDTLLGQGYEQYF.

In DNA, the CDR3 is TGTGCCAGCAGCTTAATCCCTCCGGACAGAGTTTTCTATGGCTACACCTTC. Translating it yields CASSLIPPDRVFYGYTF. This chain uses TRBV7-9 with TRBJ1-2, with D possibly matching TRBD1 (6 bases). Germline CDR1 and CDR2: SEHNR and FQNEAQ (reference sequence). This CDR3 is built from 17 residues. With 2 bases removed from V and 4 bases from J, the gap between germline ends came to 20 bases.

This clone was seen a handful of times. J is TRBJ1-2 and V is TRBV7-9; D unresolved. The ends were cut back, 3 bases at V and 1 base at J, with 6 bases in the middle. CDR1 is SEHNR, CDR2 FQNEAQ, per germline (reference sequence). The CDR3 covers 13 residues. The CDR3: CASSFTDNYGYTF. The DNA for the CDR3 is TGTGCCAGCAGCTTCACGGATAACTATGGCTACACCTTC.

A few counts support this clone. V usage is TRBV19 and J usage is TRBJ1-5; TRBD1 agrees at 8 bases. The junction had 3 bases not matched to a gene; V was cut back by 4 bases and J by 7 bases. The CDR3 spans 13 residues. CDR1 and CDR2 (germline): LNHDA, SQIVND (reference sequence). The CDR3: CASSNQGAQPQHF. The DNA for the CDR3 is TGTGCCAGTAGTAATCAGGGGGCACAGCCCCAGCATTTT.

The rearrangement links TRBV5-1 to TRBJ1-4; D remains unclear. V gave up 4 bases and J gave up 8 bases, with 15 bases separating them. Per the germline V gene, CDR1 is SGHRS and CDR2 is YFSETQ. The CDR3 runs to 14 residues. The CDR3 sequence is CASSLRTVREKLFF. DNA of the CDR3: TGCGCCAGCAGCCTCCGGACGGTTAGGGAAAAACTGTTTTTT.

This clone is medium-sized (0.01 to 0.1%). The V gene is TRBV23-1, the J gene TRBJ1-2; TRBD1 might be the D (6 bases). TRBV23-1 belongs to the ORF category, with a function that is uncertain. The CDR3 extends over 20 amino acids. V dropped 4 bases and J dropped 7 bases, with 34 bases sitting between them. This CDR3 is CASSLPNPRGPGKDWAGYTF. CDR3 coding DNA: TGCGCCAGCAGTCTACCCAACCCCAGGGGCCCCGGCAAGGATTGGGCTGGCTACACCTTC.

This clone was found a few times. The rearrangement joins TRBV28 to TRBJ2-7; 7 bases fit TRBD1. CDR1 is MDHEN, CDR2 SYDVKM, per germline. The CDR3 has 19 amino acids. V dropped 4 bases and J dropped 3; count of bases not matched to a gene: 21. The CDR3 loop is CASSSAPGTDTSSFYEQYF. CDR3 nucleotide sequence: TGTGCCAGCAGTTCCGCCCCCGGGACAGACACCTCTTCTTTCTACGAGCAGTACTTC.

This chain joins TRBV5-1 and TRBJ2-2; 10 nucleotides agree with TRBD1. This CDR3 is 16 amino acids long. Germline CDR1 is SGHRS and CDR2 is YFSETQ. V was pared by 0 bases and J by 7 bases, with 6 bases of the junction left unmatched. As DNA, the CDR3 is TGCGCCAGCAGCTTGGCAGGACAGGGGGTTGGCGGGGAGCTGTTTTTT. Translated: CASSLAGQGVGGELFF.

This chain links TRBV9 with TRBJ1-1; tentative D call: TRBD1 (6 bases). Deletions cut 3 bases from V and 3 bases from J, with 12 bases between. The CDR3 has 14 amino acids. Germline assignment: CDR1 SGDLS and CDR2 YYNGEE. The DNA for the CDR3 is TGTGCCAGCAGCGAACAACAGGGATACACTGAAGCTTTCTTT. Residues: CASSEQQGYTEAFF. The full variable domain, completed using reference TRBV9 and TRBJ1-1, is DSGVTQTPKHLITATGQRVTLRCSPRSGDLSVYWYQQSLDQGLQFLIQYYNGEERAKGNILERFSAQQFPDLHSELNLSSLELGDSALYFCASSEQQGYTEAFFGQGTRLTVV.

This clone is termed medium-sized (0.01 to 0.1%). The chain has TRBV13 and TRBJ2-2, with a weak D call TRBD2 (5 bases). This CDR3 region has 14 residues. The germline V gene has CDR1 PRHDT and CDR2 FYEKMQ (reference sequence). V was clipped by 4 bases and J by 6 bases, with 12 bases between them. DNA of the CDR3: TGTGCCAGCAGCTCCCTGGGGAGAGCCGGGGAGCTGTTTTTT. Protein: CASSSLGRAGELFF.

The V and J genes are TRBV7-2 and TRBJ2-1, with 7 bases fitting TRBD1. The CDR3 sequence is 14 residues long. The V gene's germline CDR1 is SGHTA and CDR2 FQGNSA. V dropped 5 bases and J dropped 9; count of bases not matched to a gene: 10. The CDR3 DNA reads as TGTGCCAGCAGCATTTCCGGGACAGCCTTTGAGCAGTTCTTC. Translating gives CASSISGTAFEQFF.

V usage is TRBV9 and J usage is TRBJ1-1; TRBD1 is a possible D gene (5 bases). Trimming cost V 0 bases and J 7 bases, with 7 bases left between them. CDR1 and CDR2 (germline): SGDLS, YYNGEE. The CDR3 sequence is 12 residues long. CDR3 loop: CASSVEGLEAFF. In nucleotides, the CDR3 is TGTGCCAGCAGCGTAGAGGGACTTGAAGCTTTCTTT.

V usage is TRBV5-5 and J usage is TRBJ2-5; D is uncertain. Per germline, CDR1 SGHKS and CDR2 YYEKEE (reference sequence). This CDR3 region has 19 residues. Deletions cut 1 base from V and 4 bases from J, with 26 bases between. In DNA form, the CDR3 reads TGTGCCAGCAGCTTGATGGCGGTACGGACCTATTTAGGTGTAGAGACCCAGTACTTC. Translated: CASSLMAVRTYLGVETQYF. The full variable domain, completed using reference TRBV5-5 and TRBJ2-5, is DAGVTQSPTHLIKTRGQQVTLRCSPISGHKSVSWYQQVLGQGPQFIFQYYEKEERGRGNFPDRFSARQFPNYSSELNVNALLLGDSALYLCASSLMAVRTYLGVETQYFGPGTRLLVL.

The chain joins TRBV5-4 to TRBJ2-2; 9 bases are shared with TRBD2. J gave up 6 bases and V 4 bases, and 7 bases lay outside the gene matches. The CDR3 runs to 15 residues. CDR1 and CDR2 (germline): SGHNT, YYREEE (reference sequence). As DNA, the CDR3 is TGTGCCAGCAGCCTTAGCGGGAGAAGTGCCGGGGAGCTGTTTTTT. Protein product: CASSLSGRSAGELFF.